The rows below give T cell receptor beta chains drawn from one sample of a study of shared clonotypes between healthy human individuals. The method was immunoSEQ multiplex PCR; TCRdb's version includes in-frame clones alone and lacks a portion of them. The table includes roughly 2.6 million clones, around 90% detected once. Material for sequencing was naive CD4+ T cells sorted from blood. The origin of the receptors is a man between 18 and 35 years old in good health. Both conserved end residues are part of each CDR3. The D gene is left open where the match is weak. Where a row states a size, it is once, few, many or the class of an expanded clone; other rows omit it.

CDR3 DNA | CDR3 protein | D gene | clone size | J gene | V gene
TGCGCCAGCAGCTTGGCGACGAGAGGAACAACCGGGGAGCTGTTTTTT | CASSLATRGTTGELFF | NA | NA | TRBJ2-2 | TRBV5-1
TGTGCCAGCAGCTTGACAGACAGGGCTATGGGCTACACCTTC | CASSLTDRAMGYTF | TRBD1 | NA | TRBJ1-2 | TRBV11-2
TGTGCCTGGAGTGTCTTCAGGACTAGCGGGTTCCAAGAGACCCAGTACTTC | CAWSVFRTSGFQETQYF | TRBD2 | NA | TRBJ2-5 | TRBV30
TGTGCCATCAGTGAGTCGACAGACCCCTCCTACGAGCAGTACTTC | CAISESTDPSYEQYF | NA | NA | TRBJ2-7 | TRBV10-3
TGTGCCAGTAGTATAGTAGTGGCAGCTGTCTACGAGCAGTACTTC | CASSIVVAAVYEQYF | NA | NA | TRBJ2-7 | TRBV19
TGTGCCAGCAGTTCACACTGGGAGCAGTACTTC | CASSSHWEQYF | NA | NA | TRBJ2-7 | TRBV27
TGTGCCAGCAGTTATGAGGGGACAGGAATAAGTGGCTACACCTTC | CASSYEGTGISGYTF | TRBD1 | NA | TRBJ1-2 | TRBV6-5
TGTGCCTGGAGACCGGACAACGCGAACACCGGGGAGCTGTTTTTT | CAWRPDNANTGELFF | NA | NA | TRBJ2-2 | TRBV30
TGTGCCAGCTCACCACCGGGCGGGCTAGAAGGCTACACCTTC | CASSPPGGLEGYTF | NA | once | TRBJ1-2 | TRBV18
TGTGCCAGCAGTCCCCCAGGGCCGGGAATCGATGAGCAGTTCTTC | CASSPPGPGIDEQFF | NA | NA | TRBJ2-1 | TRBV28
TGTGCCAGCAGCTTAAGGGGGGGAAACGCTGGAAACACCATATATTTT | CASSLRGGNAGNTIYF | NA | NA | TRBJ1-3 | TRBV7-2
TGTGCCAGCAGTACAGGACAGGCTCCGAACACCGGGGAGCTGTTTTTT | CASSTGQAPNTGELFF | TRBD1 | NA | TRBJ2-2 | TRBV27
TGTGCCAGCAGCTGGTCACAGGGACCAAATGAAAAACTGTTTTTT | CASSWSQGPNEKLFF | NA | NA | TRBJ1-4 | TRBV7-2
TGTGCCAGCTCTAGCGGGGAGTACGAGCAGTACTTC | CASSSGEYEQYF | TRBD2 | NA | TRBJ2-7 | TRBV6-5
TGTGCCAGCAGTGGGGACAGGGTCAAGGAGACCCAGTACTTC | CASSGDRVKETQYF | TRBD1 | NA | TRBJ2-5 | TRBV2
TGTGCCAGCAGCTCAGGGGCAGGTCGGGAAAAACTGTTTTTT | CASSSGAGREKLFF | NA | NA | TRBJ1-4 | TRBV9
TGTGCCAGTAGTATGACAGCGAACACTGAAGCTTTCTTT | CASSMTANTEAFF | NA | few | TRBJ1-1 | TRBV19
TGTGCCACCAGCAGATCCCGGGACAGGGACGACTATGGCTACACCTTC | CATSRSRDRDDYGYTF | TRBD1 | NA | TRBJ1-2 | TRBV15
TGTGCCAGCAGCTTAGTGCCCGGGATCGAGCAGTACTTC | CASSLVPGIEQYF | NA | NA | TRBJ2-7 | TRBV7-9
TGCGCCAGCAAACCGAGCGGGAGGCCCTACAATGAGCAGTTCTTC | CASKPSGRPYNEQFF | TRBD2 | NA | TRBJ2-1 | TRBV10-2
TGTGCCAGCAGTTTACGGACAGGGACCTACGAGCAGTACTTC | CASSLRTGTYEQYF | TRBD1 | once | TRBJ2-7 | TRBV6-6
TGTGCCAGCAGCAAAGTGGCCGACGGCGTTAGCTCCTACAATGAGCAGTTCTTC | CASSKVADGVSSYNEQFF | NA | NA | TRBJ2-1 | TRBV21-1
TGTGCCAGCAGCGCGGGACGGAACACCGGGGAGCTGTTTTTT | CASSAGRNTGELFF | NA | NA | TRBJ2-2 | TRBV5-4
TGTGCCAGCAGTGACCTGGGACAGGGGGGTTACGAGCAGTACTTC | CASSDLGQGGYEQYF | TRBD1 | NA | TRBJ2-7 | TRBV25-1
TGTGCCAGCTTAAGGGGACTTTCTTATGGCTACACCTTC | CASLRGLSYGYTF | NA | NA | TRBJ1-2 | TRBV2
TGTGCCATCCGGGGGACCCCCGCCTACGAGCAGTACTTC | CAIRGTPAYEQYF | NA | NA | TRBJ2-7 | TRBV2
TGTGCCAGCAGCCGGACAGGGGGCTCTGGAAACACCATATATTTT | CASSRTGGSGNTIYF | TRBD1 | NA | TRBJ1-3 | TRBV5-5
TGTGCCAGCAGCTTAGAGGTAGGAGCTTTCTTT | CASSLEVGAFF | NA | once | TRBJ1-1 | TRBV7-2
TGTGCCAGCAGTTACTCGAAGCGGGGGGGATCCCAGACCCAGTACTTC | CASSYSKRGGSQTQYF | TRBD2 | NA | TRBJ2-5 | TRBV6-5
TGTGCCAGCAGTTACTCGGGGACAGCCAGCTCCTACGAGCAGTACTTC | CASSYSGTASSYEQYF | TRBD1 | NA | TRBJ2-7 | TRBV6-5
TGTGCCATCAGTGAGGGAAGGTACGAGCAGTACTTC | CAISEGRYEQYF | NA | NA | TRBJ2-7 | TRBV10-3
TGCGCCAGCAGCCAAGATCGACTAGCGGGACCCGGCCGTGGAGAGACCCAGTACTTC | CASSQDRLAGPGRGETQYF | TRBD2 | NA | TRBJ2-5 | TRBV4-3
TGCGCCAGCAGCCAAGAGTTGAGCGGGAGCACCTACGAGCAGTACTTC | CASSQELSGSTYEQYF | TRBD2 | NA | TRBJ2-7 | TRBV4-3
TGCGCCAGCAGCGACCGATGGACAGGGGGGAGTAATTCACCCCTCCACTTT | CASSDRWTGGSNSPLHF | TRBD1 | NA | TRBJ1-6 | TRBV5-1
TGCGCCAGCAGTGATCGTACTTACAATGAGCAGTTCTTC | CASSDRTYNEQFF | NA | NA | TRBJ2-1 | TRBV10-1
TGTGCCTGGAGGGGGGAAGGACAGCATAATTCACCCCTCCACTTT | CAWRGEGQHNSPLHF | NA | NA | TRBJ1-6 | TRBV30
TGTGGCAACCCCCGGTACGAGCAGTACTTC | CGNPRYEQYF | NA | once | TRBJ2-7 | TRBV7-7
TGTGCGTCGGGGCGGCTCGGTCAAGAGACCCAGTACTTC | CASGRLGQETQYF | NA | NA | TRBJ2-5 | TRBV6-1
TGTGCCAGCAGCCGGGGAACCCACCAAGAGACCCAGTACTTC | CASSRGTHQETQYF | NA | NA | TRBJ2-5 | TRBV5-8
TGTGCCAGTAGCCCTTGGACAGCGAATGAAAAACTGTTTTTT | CASSPWTANEKLFF | NA | NA | TRBJ1-4 | TRBV19
TGTGCCAGTAGCCGGGGGAACACCGGGGAGCTGTTTTTT | CASSRGNTGELFF | NA | once | TRBJ2-2 | TRBV19
TGTGCCAGCAGCTCCTACAGTGGGGCGGGTAGCTCTGGAAACACCATATATTTT | CASSSYSGAGSSGNTIYF | NA | NA | TRBJ1-3 | TRBV7-9
TGTGCCAGCAGCTTAGCCGGCGGCAGCTCCTACGAGCAGTACTTC | CASSLAGGSSYEQYF | NA | NA | TRBJ2-7 | TRBV7-2
TGTGCCAGTAGTATGACGTCTGGACCTGGAAACACCATATATTTT | CASSMTSGPGNTIYF | NA | NA | TRBJ1-3 | TRBV19
TGTGCCTGGCGACTAGCGGGGGGCACAGATACGCAGTATTTT | CAWRLAGGTDTQYF | TRBD2 | NA | TRBJ2-3 | TRBV30
TGTGCCAGCAGTGCTTCTGGGAGCTCCTACGAGCAGTACTTC | CASSASGSSYEQYF | NA | NA | TRBJ2-7 | TRBV6-5
TGTGCCAGCAGCCTTGATCCCGGATCGCCCGGAAACACCATATATTTT | CASSLDPGSPGNTIYF | NA | NA | TRBJ1-3 | TRBV7-2
TGTGCCTGGCGAGATAAACAAGAGACCCAGTACTTC | CAWRDKQETQYF | NA | NA | TRBJ2-5 | TRBV30
TGCGCCAGCAGCTGGGGTAGCGGGCCCAGCACAGATACGCAGTATTTT | CASSWGSGPSTDTQYF | TRBD2 | NA | TRBJ2-3 | TRBV5-1
TGTGCCAGCAGGGGGACAGGGGGTCGGTGGCAGCCCCAGCATTTT | CASRGTGGRWQPQHF | TRBD1 | NA | TRBJ1-5 | TRBV28
TGCGCCAGCAGACCCACAGGGGCTGGAAACACCATATATTTT | CASRPTGAGNTIYF | TRBD1 | NA | TRBJ1-3 | TRBV5-1
TGTGCCAGCAGCCGGGACAGGTATAATTCACCCCTCCACTTT | CASSRDRYNSPLHF | TRBD1 | NA | TRBJ1-6 | TRBV7-2
TGTGCCAGCAGCGTTGAGGGGGCGGGCTATGGCTACACCTTC | CASSVEGAGYGYTF | TRBD1 | NA | TRBJ1-2 | TRBV5-4
TGTGCCAGCAGTGAAAGAGAAATGAACACTGAAGCTTTCTTT | CASSEREMNTEAFF | NA | NA | TRBJ1-1 | TRBV6-1